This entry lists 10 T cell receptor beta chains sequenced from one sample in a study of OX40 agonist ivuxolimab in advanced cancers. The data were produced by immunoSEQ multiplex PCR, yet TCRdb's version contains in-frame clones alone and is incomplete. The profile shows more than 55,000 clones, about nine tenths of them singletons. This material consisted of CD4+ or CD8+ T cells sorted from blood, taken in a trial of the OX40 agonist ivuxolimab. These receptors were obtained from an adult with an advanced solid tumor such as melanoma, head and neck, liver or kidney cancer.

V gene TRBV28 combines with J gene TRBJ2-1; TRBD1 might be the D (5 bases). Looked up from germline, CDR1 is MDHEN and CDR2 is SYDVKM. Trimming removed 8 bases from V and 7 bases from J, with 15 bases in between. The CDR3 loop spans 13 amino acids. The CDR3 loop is CASCSGPLNEQFF. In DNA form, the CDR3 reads TGTGCCAGCTGCTCAGGGCCATTGAATGAGCAGTTCTTC.

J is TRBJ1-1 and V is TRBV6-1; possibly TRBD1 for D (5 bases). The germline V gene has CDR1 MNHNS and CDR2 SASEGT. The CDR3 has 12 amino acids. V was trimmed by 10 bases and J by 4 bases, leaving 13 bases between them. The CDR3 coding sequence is TGTGCCACATGGGACGGCCTCACTGAAGCTTTCTTT. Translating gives CATWDGLTEAFF.

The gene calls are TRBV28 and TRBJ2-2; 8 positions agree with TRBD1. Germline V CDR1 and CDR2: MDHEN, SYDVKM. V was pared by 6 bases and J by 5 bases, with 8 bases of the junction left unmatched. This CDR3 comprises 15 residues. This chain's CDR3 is CASSGVRGPTGELFF. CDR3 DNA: TGTGCCAGCAGCGGGGTCAGGGGGCCGACCGGGGAGCTGTTTTTT.

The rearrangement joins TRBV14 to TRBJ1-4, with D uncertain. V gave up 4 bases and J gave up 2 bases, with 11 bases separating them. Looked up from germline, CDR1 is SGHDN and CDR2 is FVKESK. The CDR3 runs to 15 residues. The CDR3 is CASSRNMGTNEKLFF. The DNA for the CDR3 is TGTGCCAGCAGCCGCAACATGGGGACTAATGAAAAACTGTTTTTT.

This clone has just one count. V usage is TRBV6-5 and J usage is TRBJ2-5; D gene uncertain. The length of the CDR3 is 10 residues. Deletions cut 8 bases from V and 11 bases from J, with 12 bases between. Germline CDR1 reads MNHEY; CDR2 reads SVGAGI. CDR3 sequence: CASGDPRQYF. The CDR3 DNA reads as TGTGCCAGCGGTGACCCAAGGCAGTACTTC.

The CDR3 coding sequence is TGTGCCACGATACAGTTGAACACTGAAGCTTTCTTT. Its translation: CATIQLNTEAFF. V and J are TRBV28 and TRBJ1-1, with D unclear. The CDR3 has 12 amino acids. V shed 10 bases and J shed 0 bases, with 9 bases lying between them. Germline-derived CDR1 and CDR2 are MDHEN and SYDVKM.

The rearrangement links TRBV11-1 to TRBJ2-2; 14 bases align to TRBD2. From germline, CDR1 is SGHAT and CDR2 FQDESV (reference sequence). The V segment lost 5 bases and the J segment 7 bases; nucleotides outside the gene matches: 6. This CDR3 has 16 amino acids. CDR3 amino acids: CASSTGLAGVNGELFF. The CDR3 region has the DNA TGTGCCAGCAGCACGGGACTAGCGGGAGTTAACGGGGAGCTGTTTTTT.

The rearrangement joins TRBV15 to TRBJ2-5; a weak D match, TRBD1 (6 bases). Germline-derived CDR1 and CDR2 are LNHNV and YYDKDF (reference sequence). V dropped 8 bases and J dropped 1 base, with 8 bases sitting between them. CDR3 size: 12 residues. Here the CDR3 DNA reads TGTGCCACCCAAGGGGGCCAAGAGACCCAGTACTTC. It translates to CATQGGQETQYF.

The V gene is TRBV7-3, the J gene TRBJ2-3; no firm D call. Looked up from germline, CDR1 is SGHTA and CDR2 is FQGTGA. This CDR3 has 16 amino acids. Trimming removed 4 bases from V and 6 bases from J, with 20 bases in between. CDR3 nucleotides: TGTGCCAGCAGCTCCCGGTCTGGGGAACCCTCGGATACGCAGTATTTT. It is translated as CASSSRSGEPSDTQYF.

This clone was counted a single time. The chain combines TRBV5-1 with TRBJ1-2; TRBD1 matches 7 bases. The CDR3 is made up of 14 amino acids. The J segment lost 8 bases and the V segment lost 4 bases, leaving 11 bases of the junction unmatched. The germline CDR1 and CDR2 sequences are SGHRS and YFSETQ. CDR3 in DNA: TGCGCCAGCAGCGCACAAGACAGGGTCGGGGGCTACACCTTC. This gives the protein CASSAQDRVGGYTF. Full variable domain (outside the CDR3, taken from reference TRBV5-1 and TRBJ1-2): KAGVTQTPRYLIKTRGQQVTLSCSPISGHRSVSWYQQTPGQGLQFLFEYFSETQRNKGNFPGRFSGRQFSNSRSEMNVSTLELGDSALYLCASSAQDRVGGYTFGSGTRLTVV.